This TCR beta chain was sequenced during a study of control samples from healthy donors and cancer patients. Assay: immunoSEQ multiplex PCR; the TCRdb copy retains only in-frame clones and omits some. The profile shows about 120,000 clones, roughly 91% of them singletons. Sequencing was done on a sample of PBMCs. This TCR was sampled from a man aged 50 to 59 with head and neck cancer.

CDR3 sequence reads: CASSVGAGINQPQHF. The CDR3 coding sequence is TGTGCCAGCAGCGTAGGGGCAGGGATCAATCAGCCCCAGCATTTT. The V and J genes are TRBV9 and TRBJ1-5; D possibly corresponds to TRBD1 (5 bases). CDR3 length: 15 amino acids. V lost 0 bases to trimming and J lost 3 bases, with 10 bases between them. CDR1 and CDR2 (germline): SGDLS, YYNGEE.